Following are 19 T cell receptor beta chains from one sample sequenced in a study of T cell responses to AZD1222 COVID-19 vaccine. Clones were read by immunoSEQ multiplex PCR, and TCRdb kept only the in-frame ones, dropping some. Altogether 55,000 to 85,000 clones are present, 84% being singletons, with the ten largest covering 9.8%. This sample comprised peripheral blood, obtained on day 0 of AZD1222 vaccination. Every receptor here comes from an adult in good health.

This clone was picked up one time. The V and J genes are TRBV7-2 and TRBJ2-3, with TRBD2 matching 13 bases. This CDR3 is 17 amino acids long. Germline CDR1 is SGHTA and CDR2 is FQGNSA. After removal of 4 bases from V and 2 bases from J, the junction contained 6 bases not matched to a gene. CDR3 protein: CASSYGGLAGATDTQYF. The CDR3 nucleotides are TGTGCCAGCAGCTACGGTGGACTAGCGGGGGCCACAGATACGCAGTATTTT.

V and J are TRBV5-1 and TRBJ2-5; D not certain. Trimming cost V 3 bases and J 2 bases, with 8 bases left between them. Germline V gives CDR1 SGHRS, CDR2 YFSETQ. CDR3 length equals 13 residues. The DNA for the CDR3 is TGCGCCAGCAGCTGGCAGTCGCAAGAGACCCAGTACTTC. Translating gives CASSWQSQETQYF.

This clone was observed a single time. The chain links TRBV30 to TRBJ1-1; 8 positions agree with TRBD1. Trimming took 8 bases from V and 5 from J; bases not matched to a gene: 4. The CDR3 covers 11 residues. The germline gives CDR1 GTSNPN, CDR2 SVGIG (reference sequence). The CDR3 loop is CALQGETEAFF. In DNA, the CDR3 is TGTGCCCTACAGGGGGAGACTGAAGCTTTCTTT. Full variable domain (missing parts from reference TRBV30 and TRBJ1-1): SQTIHQWPATLVQPVGSPLSLECTVEGTSNPNLYWYRQAAGRGLQLLFYSVGIGQISSEVPQNLSASRPQDRQFILSSKKLLLSDSGFYLCALQGETEAFFGQGTRLTVV.

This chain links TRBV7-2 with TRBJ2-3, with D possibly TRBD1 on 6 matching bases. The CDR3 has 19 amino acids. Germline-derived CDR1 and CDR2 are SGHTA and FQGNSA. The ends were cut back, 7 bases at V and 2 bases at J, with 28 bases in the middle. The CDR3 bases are TGTGCCAGCACCTATTTCCCTACGGCATCCAGGGGCCCCACAGATACGCAGTATTTT. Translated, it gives CASTYFPTASRGPTDTQYF. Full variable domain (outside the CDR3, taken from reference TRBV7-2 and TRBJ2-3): GAGVSQSPSNKVTEKGKDVELRCDPISGHTALYWYRQSLGQGLEFLIYFQGNSAPDKSGLPSDRFSAERTGGSVSTLTIQRTQQEDSAVYLCASTYFPTASRGPTDTQYFGPGTRLTVL.

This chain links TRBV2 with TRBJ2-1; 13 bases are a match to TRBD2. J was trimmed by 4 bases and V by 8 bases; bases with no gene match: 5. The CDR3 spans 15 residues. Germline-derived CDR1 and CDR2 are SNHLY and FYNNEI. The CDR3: CASAGLAGAYNEQFF. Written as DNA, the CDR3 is TGTGCCAGCGCCGGACTAGCGGGGGCTTACAATGAGCAGTTCTTC.

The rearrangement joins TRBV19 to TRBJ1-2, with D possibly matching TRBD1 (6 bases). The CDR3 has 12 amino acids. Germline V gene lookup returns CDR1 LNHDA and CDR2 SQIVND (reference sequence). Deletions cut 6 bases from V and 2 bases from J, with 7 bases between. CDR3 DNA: TGTGCCAGTAGCAGGGGCAACTATGGCTACACCTTC. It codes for CASSRGNYGYTF.

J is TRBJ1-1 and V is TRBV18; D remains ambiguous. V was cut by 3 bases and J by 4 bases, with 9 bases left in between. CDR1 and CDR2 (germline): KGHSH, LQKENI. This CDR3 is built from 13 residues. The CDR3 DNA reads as TGTGCCAGCTCACCCTGGACGAGCACTGAAGCTTTCTTT. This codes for CASSPWTSTEAFF.

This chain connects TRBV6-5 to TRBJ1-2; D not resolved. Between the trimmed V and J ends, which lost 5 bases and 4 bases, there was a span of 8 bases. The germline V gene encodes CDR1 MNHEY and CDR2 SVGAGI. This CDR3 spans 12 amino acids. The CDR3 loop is CASSRTLYGYTF. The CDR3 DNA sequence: TGTGCCAGCAGTAGGACCCTCTATGGCTACACCTTC.

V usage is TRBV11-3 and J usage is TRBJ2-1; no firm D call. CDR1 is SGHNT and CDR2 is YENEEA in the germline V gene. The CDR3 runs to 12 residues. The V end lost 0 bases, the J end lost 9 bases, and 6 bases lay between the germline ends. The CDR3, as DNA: TGTGCCAGCAGCTTAGATCACGGTGAGCAGTTCTTC. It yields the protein CASSLDHGEQFF.

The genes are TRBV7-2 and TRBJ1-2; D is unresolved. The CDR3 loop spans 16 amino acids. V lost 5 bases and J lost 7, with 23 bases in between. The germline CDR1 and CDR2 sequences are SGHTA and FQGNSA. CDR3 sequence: CASSPGGVRGLGGYTF. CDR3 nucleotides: TGTGCCAGCAGCCCAGGTGGGGTGCGAGGGCTAGGTGGCTACACCTTC.

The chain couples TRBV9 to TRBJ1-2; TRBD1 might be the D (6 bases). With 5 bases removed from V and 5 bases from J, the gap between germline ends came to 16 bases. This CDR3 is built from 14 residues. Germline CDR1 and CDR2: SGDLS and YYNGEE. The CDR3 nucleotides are TGTGCCAGCAGTTCCGGGGGGGACAAATATGGCTACACCTTC. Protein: CASSSGGDKYGYTF.

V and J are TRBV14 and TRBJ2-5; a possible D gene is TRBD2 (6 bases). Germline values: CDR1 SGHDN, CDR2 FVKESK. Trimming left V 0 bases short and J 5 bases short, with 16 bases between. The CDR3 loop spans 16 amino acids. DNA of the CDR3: TGTGCCAGCAGCCAAGATTGGTCGGCTGGGAGGGAGACCCAGTACTTC. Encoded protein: CASSQDWSAGRETQYF.

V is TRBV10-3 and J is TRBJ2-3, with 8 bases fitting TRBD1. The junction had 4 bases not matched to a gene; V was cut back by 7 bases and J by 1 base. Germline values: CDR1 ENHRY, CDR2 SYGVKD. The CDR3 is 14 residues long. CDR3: CAINGQGGTDTQYF. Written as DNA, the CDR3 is TGTGCCATCAACGGACAGGGAGGCACAGATACGCAGTATTTT.

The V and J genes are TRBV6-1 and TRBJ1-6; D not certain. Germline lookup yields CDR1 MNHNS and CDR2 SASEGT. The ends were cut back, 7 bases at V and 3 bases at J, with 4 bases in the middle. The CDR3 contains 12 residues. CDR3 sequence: CASKGYNSPLHF. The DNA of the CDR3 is TGTGCCAGCAAGGGCTATAATTCACCCCTCCACTTT.

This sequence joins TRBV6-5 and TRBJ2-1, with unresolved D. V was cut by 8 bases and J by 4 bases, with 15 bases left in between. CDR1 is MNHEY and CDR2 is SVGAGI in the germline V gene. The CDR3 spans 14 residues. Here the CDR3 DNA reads TGTGCCAGCGACATGGGTCCTCAGTACAATGAGCAGTTCTTC. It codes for CASDMGPQYNEQFF.

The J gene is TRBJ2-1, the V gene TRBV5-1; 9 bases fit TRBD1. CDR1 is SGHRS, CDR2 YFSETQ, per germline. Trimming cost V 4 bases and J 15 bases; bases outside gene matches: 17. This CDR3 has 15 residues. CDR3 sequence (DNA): TGCGCCAGCAGCCGTACAGGGGGCGCCTTGGAATCTCTGTTCTTC. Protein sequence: CASSRTGGALESLFF. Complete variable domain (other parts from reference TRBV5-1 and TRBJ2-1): KAGVTQTPRYLIKTRGQQVTLSCSPISGHRSVSWYQQTPGQGLQFLFEYFSETQRNKGNFPGRFSGRQFSNSRSEMNVSTLELGDSALYLCASSRTGGALESLFFGPGTRLTVL.

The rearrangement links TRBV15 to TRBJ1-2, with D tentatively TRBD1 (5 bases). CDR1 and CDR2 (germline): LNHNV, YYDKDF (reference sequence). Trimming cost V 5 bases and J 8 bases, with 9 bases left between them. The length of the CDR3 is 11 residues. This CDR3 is CATSGGGGYTF. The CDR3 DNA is TGTGCCACCAGCGGGGGGGGAGGCTACACCTTC.

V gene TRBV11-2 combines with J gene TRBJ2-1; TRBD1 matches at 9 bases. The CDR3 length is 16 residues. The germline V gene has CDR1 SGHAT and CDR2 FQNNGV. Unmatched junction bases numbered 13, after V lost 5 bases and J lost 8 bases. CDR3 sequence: CASSPGEGTGKYEQFF. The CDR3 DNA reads TGTGCCAGCAGCCCCGGGGAGGGGACAGGGAAATATGAGCAGTTCTTC.

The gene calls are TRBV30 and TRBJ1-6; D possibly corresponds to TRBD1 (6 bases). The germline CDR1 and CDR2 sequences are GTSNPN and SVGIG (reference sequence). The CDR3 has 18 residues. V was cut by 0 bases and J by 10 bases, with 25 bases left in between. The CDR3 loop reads CAWSVQGGGRVVGSPLHF. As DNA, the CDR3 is TGTGCCTGGAGTGTACAGGGCGGGGGGCGCGTTGTCGGGTCACCCCTCCACTTT.